The clone carrying this T cell receptor (beta chain) was counted only a few times. Its antigen is undetermined. TCRdb itself ran the reads through MiXCR, one entry per CDR3 protein. The data hold around 750,000 distinct CDR3 sequences, with approximately 32% observed a single time. This sample stems from a study of T cell repertoires in cytomegalovirus infection. Study details: Newly reported HLA-C-restricted and thoroughly characterized HLA-B-restricted CMV epitopes were employed. Study-level results: Predominance within the ex vivo response was attributable to HLA-C-restricted CMV-specific TCR beta clonotypes. Adding up the frequency of public TCR beta families identified people who carried CMV plus the relevant HLA.

The CDR3 contains 13 residues. Looked up from germline, CDR1 is LNHNV and CDR2 is YYDKDF (reference sequence). The germline V and J ends were trimmed by 5 bases and 1 base, with 9 bases remaining between them. The sequence derives from a human donor in good health (CMV status not recorded). Some clones in this sample may be carry-over from other donors' samples. This sequence joins TRBV15 and TRBJ2-7; D gene uncertain. The material was cultured CD8+ T cells from PBMCs, obtained from culture after CMV antigen stimulation. The CDR3 DNA reads TGTGCCACCAGCGGAAAGCAATCCTACGAGCAGTACTTC. This translates into CATSGKQSYEQYF.